The 18 T cell receptor beta chains reported below all come from one sample, sequenced in a study of cytomegalovirus exposure and HLA in healthy donors. The PCR used 60 Vbeta and 13 Jbeta primers. Produced via immunoSEQ multiplex PCR; TCRdb's table is partial and in-frame only. The sample has roughly 190,000 clones, more than 75% seen once. Source material: PBMCs. The receptors here all came from a young woman in good health and CMV-seronegative.

The chain recombines TRBV6-5 with TRBJ2-5, with 8 positions matching TRBD1. The CDR3 loop spans 16 amino acids. V dropped 2 bases and J dropped 5; count of bases not matched to a gene: 10. Germline V CDR1 and CDR2: MNHEY, SVGAGI. The CDR3 here is CASSYQAGGAGETQYF. The CDR3 DNA is TGTGCCAGCAGTTACCAGGCAGGGGGCGCGGGGGAGACCCAGTACTTC.

This chain joins TRBV6-1 and TRBJ2-7, with 7 bases fitting TRBD1. V was pared by 5 bases and J by 7 bases, with 8 bases of the junction left unmatched. The CDR3 has 13 amino acids. Germline CDR1 reads MNHNS; CDR2 reads SASEGT. The CDR3 sequence: CASSFDRVGEQYF. The CDR3 DNA is TGTGCCAGCAGTTTCGACAGGGTCGGAGAGCAGTACTTC.

The gene calls are TRBV7-2 and TRBJ2-1, with 10 positions matching TRBD1. The CDR3 contains 15 residues. Germline V gene lookup returns CDR1 SGHTA and CDR2 FQGNSA. With V trimmed by 3 bases and J by 4 bases, 3 bases remained unmatched. The CDR3 bases are TGTGCCAGCAGCTTGACAGGGGGCTGGTACAATGAGCAGTTCTTC. Translation: CASSLTGGWYNEQFF.

The chain has TRBV6-1 and TRBJ2-1, with D perhaps TRBD1 (5 bases). Germline CDR1 and CDR2: MNHNS and SASEGT. The CDR3 spans 13 residues. Between the trimmed V and J ends, which lost 2 bases and 10 bases, there was a span of 12 bases. In DNA form, the CDR3 reads TGTGCCAGCAGTGAAACAGGAAGGGGCGAGCAGTTCTTC. It translates to CASSETGRGEQFF.

The chain has TRBV19 and TRBJ2-1; 12 nucleotides match TRBD2. Germline V gives CDR1 LNHDA, CDR2 SQIVND (reference sequence). The CDR3 is made up of 15 amino acids. J was trimmed by 7 bases and V by 2 bases; bases with no gene match: 3. The CDR3 reads CASSILLAGGNEQFF. In DNA, the CDR3 is TGTGCCAGTAGTATACTACTAGCGGGAGGTAATGAGCAGTTCTTC.

This rearrangement joins TRBV29-1 to TRBJ1-2; TRBD1 aligns across 10 bases. The CDR3 totals 17 residues. With 7 bases clipped from V and 5 bases from J, the junction kept 19 bases outside the gene matches. Germline values: CDR1 SQVTM, CDR2 ANQGSEA. This CDR3 reads CSALRYYPRTGGYGYTF. The CDR3 region has the DNA TGCAGCGCCCTAAGGTATTATCCGCGGACAGGGGGATATGGCTACACCTTC.

V gene TRBV5-4 combines with J gene TRBJ1-2; the D gene is possibly TRBD1 (6 bases). The germline V and J ends were trimmed by 4 bases and 8 bases, with 27 bases remaining between them. The CDR3 sequence is 17 residues long. Germline values: CDR1 SGHNT, CDR2 YYREEE (reference sequence). In DNA, the CDR3 is TGTGCCAGCAGCCTAAGTACAGGGCCACTGAGCTATGGAGGCTACACCTTC. It specifies CASSLSTGPLSYGGYTF.

This chain uses TRBV30 with TRBJ2-1; TRBD2 matches 10 bases. The trim removed 3 bases at V and 2 bases at J, leaving 1 base unmatched. The CDR3 contains 14 residues. The germline V gene has CDR1 GTSNPN and CDR2 SVGIG (reference sequence). In DNA form, the CDR3 reads TGTGCCTGGAGAGGACTAGCGGCCTACAATGAGCAGTTCTTC. Amino acids: CAWRGLAAYNEQFF.

Only one count was recorded for this clone. The V and J genes are TRBV30 and TRBJ1-1; D is ambiguous. V was shortened by 3 bases and J by 4 bases, with 9 bases between the two germline ends. Germline V gives CDR1 GTSNPN, CDR2 SVGIG (reference sequence). The CDR3 loop spans 12 amino acids. CDR3: CAWRSGSTEAFF. In DNA, the CDR3 is TGTGCCTGGAGGTCGGGGAGCACTGAAGCTTTCTTT.

The gene calls are TRBV28 and TRBJ1-5; D is possibly TRBD1 (5 bases). This CDR3 is 16 amino acids long. Trimming cost V 1 base and J 0 bases, with 10 bases left between them. Per germline, CDR1 MDHEN and CDR2 SYDVKM. In DNA, the CDR3 is TGTGCCAGCAGTTTATCACAGGTATATAGCAATCAGCCCCAGCATTTT. Its translation: CASSLSQVYSNQPQHF. Full variable domain (outside the CDR3, taken from reference TRBV28 and TRBJ1-5): DVKVTQSSRYLVKRTGEKVFLECVQDMDHENMFWYRQDPGLGLRLIYFSYDVKMKEKGDIPEGYSVSREKKERFSLILESASTNQTSMYLCASSLSQVYSNQPQHFGDGTRLSIL.

CDR3 nucleotides: TGTGCCAGCAGCCGTCTGGGGACGTCAGACAGGGCGGATGGCTACACCTTC. Translated: CASSRLGTSDRADGYTF. The chain couples TRBV5-6 to TRBJ1-2, with TRBD1 matching over 7 bases. Germline V CDR1 and CDR2: SGHDT, YYEEEE. V dropped 4 bases and J dropped 6; count of bases not matched to a gene: 18. This CDR3 region has 17 residues.

The chain has TRBV7-3 and TRBJ2-7; D not certain. V lost 5 bases, J lost 1 base, and 9 bases lay in between. Germline CDR1 and CDR2: SGHTA and FQGTGA. The CDR3 sequence is 13 residues long. CDR3: CASSLDSSYEQYF. For the CDR3, the DNA is TGTGCCAGCAGCCTCGACTCATCCTACGAGCAGTACTTC. The full variable domain, rest sourced from reference TRBV7-3 and TRBJ2-7, is GAGVSQTPSNKVTEKGKYVELRCDPISGHTALYWYRQSLGQGPEFLIYFQGTGAADDSGLPNDRFFAVRPEGSVSTLKIQRTERGDSAVYLCASSLDSSYEQYFGPGTRLTVT.

This clone appeared once. The chain carries TRBV6-5 and TRBJ1-6; D is unresolved. V dropped 6 bases and J dropped 5 bases, with 8 bases sitting between them. Germline loops: CDR1 MNHEY, CDR2 SVGAGI. The CDR3 sequence is 13 residues long. CDR3 region: CASRESDNSPLHF. For the CDR3, the DNA is TGTGCCAGCAGGGAGAGTGATAATTCACCCCTCCACTTT.

The rearrangement links TRBV7-6 to TRBJ2-3, with D unclear. This CDR3 has 14 residues. The germline CDR1 and CDR2 sequences are SGHVS and FNYEAQ. Trimming pared 1 base from V and 7 bases from J, leaving 12 bases between. The CDR3 is CASSLGASRNTQYF. CDR3 nucleotides: TGTGCCAGCAGCTTAGGGGCCTCACGAAATACGCAGTATTTT.

The V and J genes are TRBV18 and TRBJ2-7, with 10 bases aligning to TRBD2. The V gene end was trimmed by 0 bases and the J gene end by 0 bases; junction bases not matched to a gene: 5. The CDR3 runs to 17 residues. Germline V gene lookup returns CDR1 KGHSH and CDR2 LQKENI. The CDR3 is CASSPPLSGGLSYEQYF. In nucleotides, the CDR3 is TGTGCCAGCTCACCACCCCTTAGCGGGGGGCTCTCCTACGAGCAGTACTTC.

The V and J genes are TRBV9 and TRBJ2-1, with D perhaps matching TRBD2 (6 bases). CDR1 is SGDLS, CDR2 YYNGEE, per germline. The CDR3 is 14 amino acids. Deletions cut 0 bases from V and 9 bases from J, with 13 bases between. The CDR3: CASSVGREVREQFF. CDR3 bases: TGTGCCAGCAGCGTAGGGAGGGAAGTGCGTGAGCAGTTCTTC.

J is TRBJ2-7 and V is TRBV28, with 7 bases fitting TRBD1. Germline trimming cut 8 bases from V and 3 bases from J; bases unmatched to any gene: 1. From germline, CDR1 is MDHEN and CDR2 SYDVKM. The CDR3 extends over 11 amino acids. The chain's CDR3 is CASGDSYEQYF. In DNA, the CDR3 is TGTGCCAGCGGGGACAGCTACGAGCAGTACTTC.

The chain couples TRBV4-1 to TRBJ2-7, with a possible D match to TRBD1 (5 bases). The CDR3 has 14 residues. Germline values: CDR1 MGHRA, CDR2 YSYEKL. Trimming shortened V by 2 bases and J by 0 bases, and 8 bases separated the two germline ends. This CDR3 is CASSQQTASYEQYF. The CDR3 DNA sequence: TGCGCCAGCAGCCAACAGACAGCCTCCTACGAGCAGTACTTC.